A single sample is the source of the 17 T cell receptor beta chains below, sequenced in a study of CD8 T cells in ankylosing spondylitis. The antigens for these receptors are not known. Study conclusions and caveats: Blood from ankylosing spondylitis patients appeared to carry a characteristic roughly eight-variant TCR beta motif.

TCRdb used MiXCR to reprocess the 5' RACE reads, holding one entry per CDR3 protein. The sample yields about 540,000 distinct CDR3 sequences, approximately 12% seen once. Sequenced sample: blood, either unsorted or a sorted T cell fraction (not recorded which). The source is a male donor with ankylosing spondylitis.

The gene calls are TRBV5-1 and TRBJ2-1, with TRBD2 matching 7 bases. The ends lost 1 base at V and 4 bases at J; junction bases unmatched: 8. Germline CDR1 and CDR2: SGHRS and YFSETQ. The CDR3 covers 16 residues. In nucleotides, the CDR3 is TGCGCCAGCAGCTTGAGGACGGGAGGCGCTTACAATGAGCAGTTCTTC. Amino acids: CASSLRTGGAYNEQFF.

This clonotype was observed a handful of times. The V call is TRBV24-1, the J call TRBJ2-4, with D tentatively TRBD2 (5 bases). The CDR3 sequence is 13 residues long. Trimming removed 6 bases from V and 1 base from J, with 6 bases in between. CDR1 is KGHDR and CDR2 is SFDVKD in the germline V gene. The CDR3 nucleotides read TGTGCCACCAGTCGGGATGCCAAAAACATTCAGTACTTC. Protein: CATSRDAKNIQYF.

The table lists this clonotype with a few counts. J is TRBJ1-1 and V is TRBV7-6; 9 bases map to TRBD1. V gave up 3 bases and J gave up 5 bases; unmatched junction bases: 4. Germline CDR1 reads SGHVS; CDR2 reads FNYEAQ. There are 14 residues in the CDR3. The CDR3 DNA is TGTGCCAGCAGCTTGAGGACAGGGGTGACTGAAGCTTTCTTT. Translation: CASSLRTGVTEAFF. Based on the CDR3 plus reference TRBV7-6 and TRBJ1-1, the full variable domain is GAGVSQSPRYKVTKRGQDVALRCDPISGHVSLYWYRQALGQGPEFLTYFNYEAQQDKSGLPNDRFSAERPEGSISTLTIQRTEQRDSAMYRCASSLRTGVTEAFFGQGTRLTVV.

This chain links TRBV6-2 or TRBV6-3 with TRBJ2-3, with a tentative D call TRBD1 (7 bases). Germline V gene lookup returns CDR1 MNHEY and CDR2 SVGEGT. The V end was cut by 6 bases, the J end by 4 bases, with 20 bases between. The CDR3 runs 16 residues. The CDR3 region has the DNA TGTGCCAGCAGCGACCCCAGTGGAGGGGGCGCAGATACGCAGTATTTT. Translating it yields CASSDPSGGGADTQYF.

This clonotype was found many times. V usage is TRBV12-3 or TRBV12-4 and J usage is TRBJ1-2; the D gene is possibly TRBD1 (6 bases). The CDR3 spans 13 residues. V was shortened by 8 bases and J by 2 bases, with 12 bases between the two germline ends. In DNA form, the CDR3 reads TGTGCCAGCCTTCCGCAGGGGAACTATGGCTACACCTTC. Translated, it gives CASLPQGNYGYTF.

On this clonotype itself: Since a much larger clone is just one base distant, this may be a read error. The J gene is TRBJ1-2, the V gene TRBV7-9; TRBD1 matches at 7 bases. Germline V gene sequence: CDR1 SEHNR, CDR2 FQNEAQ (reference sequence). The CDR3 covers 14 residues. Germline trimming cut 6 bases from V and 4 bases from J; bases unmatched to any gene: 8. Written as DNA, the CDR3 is TGTGCCAGCAGTCGTTCCCGGGACAGCTATGGCTACACCTTC. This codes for CASSRSRDSYGYTF.

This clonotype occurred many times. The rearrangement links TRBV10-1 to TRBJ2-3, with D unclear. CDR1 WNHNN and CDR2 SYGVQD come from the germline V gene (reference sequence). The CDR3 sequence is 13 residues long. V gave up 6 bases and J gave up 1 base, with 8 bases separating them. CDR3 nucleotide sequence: TGCGCCAGCAGGGAGACGGGCACAGATACGCAGTATTTT. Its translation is CASRETGTDTQYF.

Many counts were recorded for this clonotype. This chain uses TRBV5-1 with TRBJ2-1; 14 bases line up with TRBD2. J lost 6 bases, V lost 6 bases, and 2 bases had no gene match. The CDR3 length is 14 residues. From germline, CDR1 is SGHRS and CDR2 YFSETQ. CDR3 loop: CASTGLAGGNEQFF. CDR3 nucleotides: TGCGCCAGCACCGGACTAGCGGGAGGCAATGAGCAGTTCTTC. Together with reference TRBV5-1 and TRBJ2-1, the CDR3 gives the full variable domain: KAGVTQTPRYLIKTRGQQVTLSCSPISGHRSVSWYQQTPGQGLQFLFEYFSETQRNKGNFPGRFSGRQFSNSRSEMNVSTLELGDSALYLCASTGLAGGNEQFFGPGTRLTVL.

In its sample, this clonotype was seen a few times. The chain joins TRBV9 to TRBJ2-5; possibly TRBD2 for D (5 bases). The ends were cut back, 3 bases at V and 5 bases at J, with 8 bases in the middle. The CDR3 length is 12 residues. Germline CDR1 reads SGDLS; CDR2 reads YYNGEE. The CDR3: CASSGSGETQYF. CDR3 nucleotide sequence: TGTGCCAGCAGCGGGAGCGGCGAGACCCAGTACTTC.

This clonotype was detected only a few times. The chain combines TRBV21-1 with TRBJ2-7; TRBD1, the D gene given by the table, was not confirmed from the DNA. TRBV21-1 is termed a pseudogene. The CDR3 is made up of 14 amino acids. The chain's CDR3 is CASSKGAATYEQYF. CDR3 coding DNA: TGTGCCAGCAGCAAAGGGGCGGCCACCTACGAGCAGTACTTC.

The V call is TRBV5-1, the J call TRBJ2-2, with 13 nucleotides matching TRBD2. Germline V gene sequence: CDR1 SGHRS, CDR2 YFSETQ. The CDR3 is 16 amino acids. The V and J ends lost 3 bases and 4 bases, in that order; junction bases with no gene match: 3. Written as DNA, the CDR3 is TGCGCCAGCAGCTCTGGGACTAGCGGGACCACCGGGGAGCTGTTTTTT. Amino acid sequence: CASSSGTSGTTGELFF.

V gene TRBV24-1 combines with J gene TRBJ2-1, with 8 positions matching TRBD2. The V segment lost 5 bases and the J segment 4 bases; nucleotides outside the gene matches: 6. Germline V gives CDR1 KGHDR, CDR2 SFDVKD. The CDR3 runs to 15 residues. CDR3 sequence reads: CATSATLAEYNEQFF. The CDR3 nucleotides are TGTGCCACCAGTGCGACACTAGCGGAGTACAATGAGCAGTTCTTC.

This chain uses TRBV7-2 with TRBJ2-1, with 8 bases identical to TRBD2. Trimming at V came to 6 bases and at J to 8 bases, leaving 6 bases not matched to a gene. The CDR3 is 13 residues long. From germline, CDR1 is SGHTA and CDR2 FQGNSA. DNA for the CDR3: TGTGCCAGCAGTCCGGGGGGGGCCTATGAGCAGTTCTTC. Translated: CASSPGGAYEQFF.

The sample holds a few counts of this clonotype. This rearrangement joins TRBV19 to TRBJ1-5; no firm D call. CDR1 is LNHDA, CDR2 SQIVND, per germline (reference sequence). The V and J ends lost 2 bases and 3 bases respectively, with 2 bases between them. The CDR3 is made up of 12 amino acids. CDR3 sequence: CASSIFNQPQHF. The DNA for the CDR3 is TGTGCCAGTAGTATATTCAATCAGCCCCAGCATTTT.

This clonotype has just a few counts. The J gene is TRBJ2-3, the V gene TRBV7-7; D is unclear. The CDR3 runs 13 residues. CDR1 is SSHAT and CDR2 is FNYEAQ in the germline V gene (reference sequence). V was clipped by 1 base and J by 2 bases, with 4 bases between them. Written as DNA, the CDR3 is TGTGCCAGCAGCTTAGACATCACAGATACGCAGTATTTT. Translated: CASSLDITDTQYF. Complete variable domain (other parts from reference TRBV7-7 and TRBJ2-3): GAGVSQSPRYKVTKRGQDVTLRCDPISSHATLYWYQQALGQGPEFLTYFNYEAQPDKSGLPSDRFSAERPEGSISTLTIQRTEQRDSAMYRCASSLDITDTQYFGPGTRLTVL.

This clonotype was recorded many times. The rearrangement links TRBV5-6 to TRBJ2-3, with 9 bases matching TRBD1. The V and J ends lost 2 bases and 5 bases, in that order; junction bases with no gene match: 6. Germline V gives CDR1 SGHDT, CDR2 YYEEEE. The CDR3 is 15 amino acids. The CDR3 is CASSLGGQGLDTQYF. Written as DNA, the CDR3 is TGTGCCAGCAGCTTAGGGGGACAGGGTTTAGATACGCAGTATTTT.

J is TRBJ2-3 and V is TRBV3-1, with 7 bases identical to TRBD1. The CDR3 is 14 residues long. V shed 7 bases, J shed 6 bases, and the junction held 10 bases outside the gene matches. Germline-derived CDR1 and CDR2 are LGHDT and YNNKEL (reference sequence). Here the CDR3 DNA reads TGTGCCAGCAAAAAACGAGGGGGCATGGATACGCAGTATTTT. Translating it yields CASKKRGGMDTQYF.